Listed below are T cell receptor beta chains from one sample, sequenced in a study of shared T cell receptors in the human thymus. TCRdb keeps only in-frame clones here, not all; method: immunoSEQ multiplex PCR. Counted here are hundreds of thousands of clones, approximately 95% occurring once; the ten biggest clones make up roughly 0.02%. Sample: thymocytes. These receptors originate from a human donor. The conserved cysteine and the conserved F or W are not part of the CDR3 here. The order of the fields is CDR3 protein, V gene.

CDR3 protein: ASNPYGELF
V gene: TRBV7-9

CDR3 protein: ASSLAVNQPQH
V gene: TRBV28

CDR3 protein: ASSTDRATDTQY
V gene: TRBV5-1

CDR3 protein: ASSLVGQTNTEAF
V gene: TRBV5-1

CDR3 protein: ASSETSVGYNEQF
V gene: TRBV2

CDR3 protein: ASSFHPWDYGYT
V gene: TRBV27

CDR3 protein: ASSAGQDQETQY
V gene: TRBV18

CDR3 protein: SVEASGSEQY
V gene: TRBV29-1

CDR3 protein: ASSQLGQGSYNEQF
V gene: TRBV11-3

CDR3 protein: ASSLVAGDNEQF
V gene: TRBV28

CDR3 protein: ASSFGTGNVNTEAF
V gene: TRBV5-6

CDR3 protein: AISGARLYEQY
V gene: TRBV10-3

CDR3 protein: ASSPYRGGEQF
V gene: TRBV6-5

CDR3 protein: ASSWFRDRLVYEQY
V gene: TRBV6-5

CDR3 protein: ALAGGRVHEQY
V gene: TRBV6-4

CDR3 protein: ASSQDQGTSGPAGTDTQY
V gene: TRBV4-3

CDR3 protein: ASSLEQLTYEQY
V gene: TRBV11-2

CDR3 protein: ASSVQGGYGYT
V gene: TRBV6-1

CDR3 protein: ASSAPRGQDGGTDTQY
V gene: TRBV5-1

CDR3 protein: ASSPGGRENEQF
V gene: TRBV7-6

CDR3 protein: ASRQGRTGELF
V gene: TRBV5-4

CDR3 protein: ASSPGNTIY
V gene: TRBV28

CDR3 protein: ASSPDRGTLSTDTQY
V gene: TRBV5-1

CDR3 protein: ASSEGGTQY
V gene: TRBV27

CDR3 protein: ASSFLGTSTDTQY
V gene: TRBV28

CDR3 protein: ASSSRESSTDTQY
V gene: TRBV5-4

CDR3 protein: ASPEGPLTSGSSYNEQF
V gene: TRBV2

CDR3 protein: SARPGF
V gene: TRBV20-1

CDR3 protein: ASSSRPGQGNEQF
V gene: TRBV7-3

CDR3 protein: ASRLIGTSGTMRSEQF
V gene: TRBV27

CDR3 protein: ASSFPGPYNEQF
V gene: TRBV7-2

CDR3 protein: ASSEPGLEGYYEQY
V gene: TRBV6-1

CDR3 protein: AWSVEGKNTEAF
V gene: TRBV30

CDR3 protein: ASSDPDAYPYEQY
V gene: TRBV2

CDR3 protein: ASSAITGTTGANVLT
V gene: TRBV27

CDR3 protein: ASSWSGVAGNTIY
V gene: TRBV7-9

CDR3 protein: ASSPLTGELF
V gene: TRBV21-1

CDR3 protein: ASSFRVLDTQY
V gene: TRBV5-6

CDR3 protein: ATSVDRSSYEQY
V gene: TRBV15

CDR3 protein: ASSLNRQY
V gene: TRBV5-8

CDR3 protein: ASSFQRDRDYNEQF
V gene: TRBV7-2

CDR3 protein: ASSIRGPYEQY
V gene: TRBV19

CDR3 protein: ASSSFPGQGRDEQF
V gene: TRBV11-2